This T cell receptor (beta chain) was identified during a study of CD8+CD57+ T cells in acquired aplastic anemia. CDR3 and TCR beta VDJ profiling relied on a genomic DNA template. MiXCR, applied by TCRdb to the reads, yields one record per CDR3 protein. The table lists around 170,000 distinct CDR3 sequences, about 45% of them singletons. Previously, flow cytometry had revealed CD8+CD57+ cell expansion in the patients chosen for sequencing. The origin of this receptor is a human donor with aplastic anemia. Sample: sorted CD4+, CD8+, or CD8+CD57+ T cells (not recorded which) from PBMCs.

CDR3 nucleotides: TGTGCCACACGGGCCCCGGACAATGGGCAGTACTTC. Translation: CATRAPDNGQYF. The chain carries TRBV10-3 and TRBJ2-5; TRBD1 might be the D (5 bases). V was trimmed by 10 bases and J by 11 bases, leaving 20 bases between them. The CDR3 spans 12 residues. Germline values: CDR1 ENHRY, CDR2 SYGVKD.